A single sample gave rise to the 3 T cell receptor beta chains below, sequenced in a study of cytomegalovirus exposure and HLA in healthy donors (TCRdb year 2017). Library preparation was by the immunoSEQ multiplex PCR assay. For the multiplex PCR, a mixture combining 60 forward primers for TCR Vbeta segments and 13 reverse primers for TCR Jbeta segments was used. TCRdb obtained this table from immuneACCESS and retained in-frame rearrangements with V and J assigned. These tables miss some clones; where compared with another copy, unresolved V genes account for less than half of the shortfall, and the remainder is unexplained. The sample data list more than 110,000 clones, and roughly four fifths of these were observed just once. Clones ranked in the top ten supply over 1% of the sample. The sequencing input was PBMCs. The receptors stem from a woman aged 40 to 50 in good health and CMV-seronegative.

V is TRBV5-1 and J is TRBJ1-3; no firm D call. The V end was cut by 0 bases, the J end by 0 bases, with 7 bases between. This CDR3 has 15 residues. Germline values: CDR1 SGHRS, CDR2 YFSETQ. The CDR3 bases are TGCGCCAGCAGCTTGGACAGCGGCTCTGGAAACACCATATATTTT. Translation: CASSLDSGSGNTIYF.

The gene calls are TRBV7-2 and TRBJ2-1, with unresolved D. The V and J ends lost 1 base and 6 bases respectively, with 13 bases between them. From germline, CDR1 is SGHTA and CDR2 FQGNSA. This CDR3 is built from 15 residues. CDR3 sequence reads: CASSLDSRLGNEQFF. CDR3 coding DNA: TGTGCCAGCAGCTTAGACTCACGTCTCGGCAATGAGCAGTTCTTC. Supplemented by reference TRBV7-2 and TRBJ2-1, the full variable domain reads GAGVSQSPSNKVTEKGKDVELRCDPISGHTALYWYRQSLGQGLEFLIYFQGNSAPDKSGLPSDRFSAERTGGSVSTLTIQRTQQEDSAVYLCASSLDSRLGNEQFFGPGTRLTVL.

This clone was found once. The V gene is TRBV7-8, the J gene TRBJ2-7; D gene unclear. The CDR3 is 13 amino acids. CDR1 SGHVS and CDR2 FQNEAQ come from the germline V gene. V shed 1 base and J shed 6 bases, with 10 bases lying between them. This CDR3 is CASSLEGRSEQYV. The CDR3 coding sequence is TGTGCCAGCAGCTTAGAAGGTCGCAGCGAGCAGTACGTC.